This passage covers 26 T cell receptor beta chains from one sample sequenced in a study of lymphopenia after photon versus proton radiotherapy. The method was immunoSEQ multiplex PCR; TCRdb's version includes in-frame clones alone and lacks a portion of them. The repertoire holds 37,000 or so clones, under 90% seen once, with roughly 3% in the top ten. Sequenced material: peripheral blood, taken from a patient treated with photon-based radiotherapy. These receptors were collected from a man aged 50 to 60 with gastric cancer.

Only one count was recorded for this clone. CDR3 in DNA: TGTGCCAGCTCACCACCTACAGGGGGGATCAATGAGCAGTTCTTC. This sequence encodes CASSPPTGGINEQFF. This chain links TRBV18 with TRBJ2-1; 8 nucleotides agree with TRBD1. The CDR3 spans 15 residues. Losses at the gene ends were 0 bases for V and 6 bases for J; bases not matched to a gene: 4. Germline loops: CDR1 KGHSH, CDR2 LQKENI.

The chain uses TRBV11-2 and TRBJ1-2; TRBD1 might be the D (6 bases). This CDR3 comprises 19 residues. The germline CDR1 and CDR2 sequences are SGHAT and FQNNGV. V lost 1 base and J lost 4, with 25 bases in between. This CDR3 is CASSLAPGAIRRLGYGYTF. In nucleotides, the CDR3 is TGTGCCAGCAGCTTAGCTCCGGGGGCGATTAGAAGACTGGGCTATGGCTACACCTTC.

The chain recombines TRBV6-5 with TRBJ2-7; 9 bases match TRBD1. Trimming removed 0 bases from V and 1 base from J; junction bases left unmatched: 1. This CDR3 is 15 amino acids long. CDR1 is MNHEY and CDR2 is SVGAGI in the germline V gene. Here the CDR3 reads CASSYSTGGSYEQYF. CDR3 nucleotides: TGTGCCAGCAGTTACTCGACAGGGGGTTCCTACGAGCAGTACTTC.

The chain recombines TRBV5-1 with TRBJ2-7; D gene unclear. CDR1 SGHRS and CDR2 YFSETQ come from the germline V gene. This CDR3 has 16 amino acids. V was clipped by 2 bases and J by 3 bases, with 18 bases between them. The CDR3 is CASSFGVGIASYEQYF. The DNA of the CDR3 is TGCGCCAGCAGCTTTGGGGTTGGAATAGCCAGCTACGAGCAGTACTTC.

The V and J genes are TRBV5-5 and TRBJ2-3; D is undetermined. Germline V gives CDR1 SGHKS, CDR2 YYEKEE (reference sequence). The germline V and J ends were trimmed by 0 bases and 0 bases, with 2 bases remaining between them. The CDR3 consists of 13 residues. The CDR3 spells CASSLGSTDTQYF. Here the CDR3 DNA reads TGTGCCAGCAGCTTGGGCAGCACAGATACGCAGTATTTT.

This clone was picked up a small number of times. This chain joins TRBV28 and TRBJ1-2; D not certain. Germline lookup yields CDR1 MDHEN and CDR2 SYDVKM. The CDR3 runs to 11 residues. The ends were cut back, 4 bases at V and 5 bases at J, with 5 bases in the middle. CDR3 in amino acids: CASSSLYGYTF. CDR3 nucleotide sequence: TGTGCCAGCAGTTCGTTGTATGGCTACACCTTC.

This chain links TRBV4-2 with TRBJ2-2; the D gene could be TRBD1 or TRBD2 (5 bases each). V was trimmed by 0 bases and J by 2 bases, leaving 13 bases between them. The CDR3 loop spans 17 amino acids. Germline-derived CDR1 and CDR2 are LGHNA and YNFKEQ. The CDR3 nucleotides read TGTGCCAGCAGCCAAGATCTTCCGGGGCTCAACACCGGGGAGCTGTTTTTT. Amino acids: CASSQDLPGLNTGELFF.

The chain combines TRBV28 with TRBJ2-7; D unresolved. In germline, CDR1 is MDHEN, CDR2 SYDVKM. Trimming took off 7 bases at V and 2 bases at J, with 15 bases between the two ends. The CDR3 length is 14 residues. The CDR3 loop reads CASTPVTPTYEQYF. DNA of the CDR3: TGTGCCAGCACCCCCGTAACGCCGACCTACGAGCAGTACTTC.

The V gene is TRBV15, the J gene TRBJ2-5; D remains unclear. Germline V gene lookup returns CDR1 LNHNV and CDR2 YYDKDF (reference sequence). The CDR3 contains 14 residues. Trimming took off 3 bases at V and 0 bases at J, with 8 bases between the two ends. CDR3 protein: CATSRVGNQETQYF. CDR3 coding DNA: TGTGCCACCAGCAGGGTTGGGAACCAAGAGACCCAGTACTTC.

This chain joins TRBV7-8 and TRBJ2-5; the D gene is possibly TRBD2 (5 bases). The CDR3 spans 14 residues. Trimming removed 1 base from V and 10 bases from J, with 16 bases in between. In germline, CDR1 is SGHVS, CDR2 FQNEAQ. The CDR3 nucleotides read TGTGCCAGCAGCTTAGAGGGCCGGGGTGGAAGCCAGTACTTC. Its translation is CASSLEGRGGSQYF.

This chain connects TRBV6-4 to TRBJ1-5; D not certain. V was clipped by 4 bases and J by 4 bases, with 8 bases between them. Germline loops: CDR1 MRHNA, CDR2 SNTAGT. The CDR3 length is 13 residues. The CDR3 reads CASSAQINQPQHF. Here the CDR3 DNA reads TGTGCCAGCAGTGCACAGATTAATCAGCCCCAGCATTTT.

This clone has only one observation. CDR3 bases: TGTGCCTGGAGCCCCGTTGGGGTCTATGGCTACACCTTC. It is translated as CAWSPVGVYGYTF. The rearrangement links TRBV30 to TRBJ1-2; no reliable D call. The germline V gene has CDR1 GTSNPN and CDR2 SVGIG (reference sequence). The V gene lost 3 bases and the J gene lost 4 bases, with 12 bases spanning the gap. The CDR3 loop spans 13 amino acids.

This chain joins TRBV27 and TRBJ1-1; D uncertain. The CDR3 contains 15 residues. V was clipped by 0 bases and J by 2 bases, with 10 bases between them. Germline CDR1 reads MNHEY; CDR2 reads SMNVEV (reference sequence). This CDR3 reads CASSLSIGSNTEAFF. CDR3 sequence (DNA): TGTGCCAGCAGTTTATCGATAGGGAGCAACACTGAAGCTTTCTTT.

V is TRBV7-8 and J is TRBJ2-2; TRBD1 matches 11 bases. The trim removed 5 bases at V and 4 bases at J, leaving 6 bases unmatched. The CDR3 length is 16 residues. Looked up from germline, CDR1 is SGHVS and CDR2 is FQNEAQ. The CDR3 loop reads CASSRRTGGITGELFF. The DNA of the CDR3 is TGTGCCAGCAGCCGACGGACAGGGGGCATCACCGGGGAGCTGTTTTTT.

The V call is TRBV19, the J call TRBJ2-1; 9 positions match TRBD2. Germline values: CDR1 LNHDA, CDR2 SQIVND (reference sequence). The junction had 6 bases not matched to a gene; V was cut back by 5 bases and J by 4 bases. This CDR3 is built from 15 residues. This CDR3 reads CASSLAGLAYNEQFF. The CDR3 DNA sequence: TGTGCCAGTAGTTTGGCGGGACTAGCTTACAATGAGCAGTTCTTC.

This chain links TRBV28 with TRBJ1-3, with D unclear. V was trimmed by 6 bases and J by 11 bases, leaving 17 bases between them. Looked up from germline, CDR1 is MDHEN and CDR2 is SYDVKM. The CDR3 length is 13 residues. CDR3 protein: CASSPPSDGSIYF. The DNA for the CDR3 is TGTGCCAGCAGCCCTCCCAGCGACGGATCCATATATTTT.

The V gene is TRBV6-4, the J gene TRBJ1-2, with D uncertain. Trimming took off 2 bases at V and 3 bases at J, with 4 bases between the two ends. This CDR3 region has 12 residues. Looked up from germline, CDR1 is MRHNA and CDR2 is SNTAGT. As DNA, the CDR3 is TGTGCCAGCAGTGACCGGGACTATGGCTACACCTTC. Translating it yields CASSDRDYGYTF.

This chain links TRBV7-3 with TRBJ2-5; D gene uncertain. This CDR3 contains 13 residues. Germline V gene data show CDR1 as SGHTA and CDR2 as FQGTGA. Trimming pared 5 bases from V and 7 bases from J, leaving 14 bases between. The CDR3 DNA reads TGTGCCAGCAGCCCGGGCTCGCCGTTGACCCAGTACTTC. Translation gives CASSPGSPLTQYF.

This rearrangement joins TRBV19 to TRBJ2-1, with 13 nucleotides matching TRBD2. This CDR3 is 15 amino acids long. The V gene's germline CDR1 is LNHDA and CDR2 SQIVND (reference sequence). Unmatched junction bases numbered 5, after V lost 5 bases and J lost 7 bases. CDR3 sequence: CASSPWTSGRNEQFF. The CDR3 DNA is TGTGCCAGTAGTCCGTGGACTAGCGGGAGAAATGAGCAGTTCTTC.

The rearrangement links TRBV27 to TRBJ2-3; D is undetermined. V lost 5 bases to trimming and J lost 1 base, with 10 bases between them. CDR3 size: 14 residues. The germline CDR1 and CDR2 sequences are MNHEY and SMNVEV (reference sequence). The CDR3, as DNA: TGTGCCAGCAGTATCTCATGGGGCACAGATACGCAGTATTTT. This codes for CASSISWGTDTQYF.

On this clone itself: The junction departs from germline at one end; a sequencing error may be responsible. The CDR3 region is CASPPLQERGLFF. The CDR3 DNA is TGTGCCAGCCCACCACTCCAAGAGAGAGGGCTGTTTTTT. The V gene is TRBV18, the J gene TRBJ2-2; D remains unclear. The CDR3 has 13 amino acids. Per germline, CDR1 KGHSH and CDR2 LQKENI. The entire variable domain, with the rest obtained from reference TRBV18 and TRBJ2-2, is as follows: NAGVMQNPRHLVRRRGQEARLRCSPMKGHSHVYWYRQLPEEGLKFMVYLQKENIIDESGMPKERFSAEFPKEGPSILRIQQVVRGDSAAYFCASPPLQERGLFFGEGSRLTVL.

The chain is built from TRBV4-1 and TRBJ2-6; TRBD2 might be the D (5 bases). The CDR3 contains 15 residues. Trimming left V 4 bases short and J 0 bases short, with 7 bases between. Per germline, CDR1 MGHRA and CDR2 YSYEKL. In DNA, the CDR3 is TGCGCCAGCAGCCGCGGGTACTCTGGGGCCAACGTCCTGACTTTC. Translated, it gives CASSRGYSGANVLTF.

The V gene is TRBV7-9, the J gene TRBJ2-3; the match to TRBD1 covers 8 bases. V shed 5 bases and J 0 bases; nucleotides not matched to a gene: 10. Germline CDR1 reads SEHNR; CDR2 reads FQNEAQ (reference sequence). This CDR3 spans 17 amino acids. CDR3 sequence: CASSQFGQGISTDTQYF. The CDR3 DNA reads TGTGCCAGCAGCCAATTTGGACAGGGCATAAGCACAGATACGCAGTATTTT.

CDR3 loop: CASSRTSGTDTQYF. DNA for the CDR3: TGTGCCAGCAGTCGGACTAGCGGAACAGATACGCAGTATTTT. V usage is TRBV2 and J usage is TRBJ2-3, with 10 bases lining up with TRBD2. V trimming: 5 bases; J trimming: 3 bases; junction bases outside the gene matches: 2. The germline gives CDR1 SNHLY, CDR2 FYNNEI. The CDR3 runs to 14 residues.

This chain links TRBV4-3 with TRBJ2-7; no reliable D call. V was pared by 0 bases and J by 3 bases, with 9 bases between. This CDR3 contains 14 residues. From germline, CDR1 is LGHNA and CDR2 YSLEER. CDR3 in amino acids: CASSQELFRYEQYF. The DNA for the CDR3 is TGCGCCAGCAGCCAAGAGCTGTTCCGCTACGAGCAGTACTTC.

The genes are TRBV11-2 and TRBJ2-1; 7 bases match TRBD2. Unmatched junction bases numbered 12, after V lost 2 bases and J lost 8 bases. This CDR3 region has 16 residues. Germline CDR1 is SGHAT and CDR2 is FQNNGV. The CDR3 sequence is CASSLTGGSYSYEQFF. The CDR3 DNA sequence: TGTGCCAGCAGCTTAACTGGCGGGAGTTATTCCTATGAGCAGTTCTTC.